The clone carrying this T cell receptor (beta chain) showed up just a few times. What it binds is not known. This sample was included in a study of beta chain features in type 1 diabetes. Overall study findings and caveats: Whether TCRB rearrangement is influenced by HLA type was left unresolved in this analysis. Patients and controls would be equally affected if PCR favored shorter templates. The study found fewer insertions and more deletions at VDJ junctions in type 1 diabetes patients. Patients with Type 1 diabetes showed moderately but significantly shorter TCRB CDR3s in all four CD4+ subsets.

The study reverse transcribed the entire isolated RNA, so it sequenced expressed TCRB transcripts. Method: immunoSEQ multiplex PCR; TCRdb's copy keeps in-frame clones and lacks some. Of roughly 610,000 clones in the sample, about a sixth were seen once. The CDR3 length is 16 residues. Trimming took off 6 bases at V and 7 bases at J, with 21 bases between the two ends. Germline V gene data show CDR1 as MDHEN and CDR2 as SYDVKM. This chain uses TRBV28 with TRBJ2-2; D is tentatively TRBD1 or TRBD2 (6 bases each). The receptor was isolated from a man aged 18 to 30 in good health. Sequences were obtained from naive CD4+ T cells from blood. CDR3 nucleotides: TGTGCCAGCAGCCCTGCAAGCCGGGGGCAGCACGGGGAGCTGTTTTTT. This translates into CASSPASRGQHGELFF.